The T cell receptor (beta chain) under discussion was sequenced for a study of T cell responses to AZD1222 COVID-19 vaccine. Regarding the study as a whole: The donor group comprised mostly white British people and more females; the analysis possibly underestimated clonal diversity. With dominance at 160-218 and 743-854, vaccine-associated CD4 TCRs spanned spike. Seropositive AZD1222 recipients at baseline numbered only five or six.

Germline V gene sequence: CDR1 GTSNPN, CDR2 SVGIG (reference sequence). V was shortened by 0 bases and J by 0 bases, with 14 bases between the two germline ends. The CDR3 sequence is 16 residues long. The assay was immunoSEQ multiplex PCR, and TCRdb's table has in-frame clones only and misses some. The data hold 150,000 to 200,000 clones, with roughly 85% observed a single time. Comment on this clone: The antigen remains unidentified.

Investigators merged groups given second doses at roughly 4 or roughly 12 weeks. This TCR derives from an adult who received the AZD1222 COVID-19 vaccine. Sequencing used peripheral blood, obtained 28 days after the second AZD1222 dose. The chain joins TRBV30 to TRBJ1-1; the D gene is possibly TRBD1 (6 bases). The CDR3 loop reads CAWSVLWDIMNTEAFF. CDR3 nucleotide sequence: TGTGCCTGGAGTGTACTTTGGGACATTATGAACACTGAAGCTTTCTTT. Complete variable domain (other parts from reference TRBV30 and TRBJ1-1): SQTIHQWPATLVQPVGSPLSLECTVEGTSNPNLYWYRQAAGRGLQLLFYSVGIGQISSEVPQNLSASRPQDRQFILSSKKLLLSDSGFYLCAWSVLWDIMNTEAFFGQGTRLTVV.